The entry below describes one T cell receptor beta chain. Its target is not known. This specimen comes from a study of T cell responses to AZD1222 COVID-19 vaccine. Study observations and caveats: Nearly half of spike-specific TCRs reportedly target unmutated variant regions. At baseline, seropositivity was found in only a handful of AZD1222 recipients.

TCRdb's table, derived via immunoSEQ multiplex PCR, lists solely in-frame clones and lacks some. The sample holds 170,000 or so clones, approximately 90% seen once. Trimming cost V 4 bases and J 0 bases, with 10 bases left between them. Germline CDR1 is LNHNV and CDR2 is YYDKDF (reference sequence). CDR3 length: 15 residues. The sequencing here drew on peripheral blood, taken on day 0 of AZD1222 vaccination. This clonotype originated in an adult in good health. The chain is built from TRBV15 and TRBJ2-1; TRBD2 might be the D (5 bases). The CDR3 bases are TGTGCCACCAGCACGGAGCGGACCTCCTACAATGAGCAGTTCTTC. Protein: CATSTERTSYNEQFF.